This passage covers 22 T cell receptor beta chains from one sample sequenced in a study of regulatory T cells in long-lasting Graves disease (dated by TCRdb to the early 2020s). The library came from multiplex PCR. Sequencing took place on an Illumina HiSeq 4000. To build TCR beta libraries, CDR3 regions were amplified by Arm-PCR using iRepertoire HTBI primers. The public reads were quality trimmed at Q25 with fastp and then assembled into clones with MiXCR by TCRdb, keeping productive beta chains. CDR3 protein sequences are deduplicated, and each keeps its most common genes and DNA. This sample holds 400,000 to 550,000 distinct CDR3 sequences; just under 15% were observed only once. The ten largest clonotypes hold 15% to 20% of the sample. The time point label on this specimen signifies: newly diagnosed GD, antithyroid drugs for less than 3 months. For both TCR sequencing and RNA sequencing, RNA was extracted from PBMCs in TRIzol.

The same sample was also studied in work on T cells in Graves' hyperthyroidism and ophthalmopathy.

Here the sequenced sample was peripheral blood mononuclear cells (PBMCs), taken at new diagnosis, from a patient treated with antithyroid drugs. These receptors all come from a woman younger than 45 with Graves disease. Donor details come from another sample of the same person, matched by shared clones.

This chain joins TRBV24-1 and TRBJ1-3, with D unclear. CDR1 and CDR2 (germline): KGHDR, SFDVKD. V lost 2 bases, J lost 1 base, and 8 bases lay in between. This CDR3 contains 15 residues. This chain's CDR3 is CATSDSSGSGNTIYF. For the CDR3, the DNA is TGTGCCACCAGTGATTCCTCGGGATCTGGAAACACCATATATTTT.

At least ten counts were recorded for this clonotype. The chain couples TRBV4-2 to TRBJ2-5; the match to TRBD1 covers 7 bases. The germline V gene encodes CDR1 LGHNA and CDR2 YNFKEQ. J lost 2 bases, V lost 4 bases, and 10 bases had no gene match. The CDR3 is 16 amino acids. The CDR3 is CASSLGQATTQETQYF. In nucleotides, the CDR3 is TGTGCCAGCAGCCTAGGACAGGCCACCACTCAAGAGACCCAGTACTTC.

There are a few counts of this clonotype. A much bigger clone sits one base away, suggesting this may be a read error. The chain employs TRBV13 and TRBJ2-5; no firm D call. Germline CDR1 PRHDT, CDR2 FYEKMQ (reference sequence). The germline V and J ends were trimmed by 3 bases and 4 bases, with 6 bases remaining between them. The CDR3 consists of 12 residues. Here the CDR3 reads CASSFGPETQYF. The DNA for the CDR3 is TGTGCCAGCAGCTTCGGACCAGAGACCCAGTACTTC.

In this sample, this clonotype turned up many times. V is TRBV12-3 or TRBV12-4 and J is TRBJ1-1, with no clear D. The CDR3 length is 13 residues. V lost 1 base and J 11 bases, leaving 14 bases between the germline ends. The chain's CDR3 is CASSLDRSLGAFF. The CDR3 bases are TGTGCCAGCAGTTTAGATCGATCACTCGGGGCTTTCTTT.

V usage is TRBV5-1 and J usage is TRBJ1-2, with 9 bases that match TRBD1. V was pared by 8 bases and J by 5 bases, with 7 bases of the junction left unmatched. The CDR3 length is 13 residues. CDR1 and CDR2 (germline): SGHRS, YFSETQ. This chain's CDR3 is CASTTGGSYGYTF. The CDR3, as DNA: TGCGCCAGTACTACAGGGGGCAGTTATGGCTACACCTTC.

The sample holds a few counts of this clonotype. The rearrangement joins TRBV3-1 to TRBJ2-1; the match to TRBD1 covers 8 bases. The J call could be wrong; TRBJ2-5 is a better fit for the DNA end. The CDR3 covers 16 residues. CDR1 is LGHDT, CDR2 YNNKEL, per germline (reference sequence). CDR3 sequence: CASSPWGTGGEETQYF. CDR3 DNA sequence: TGTGCCAGCAGCCCCTGGGGGACAGGCGGGGAAGAGACCCAGTACTTC.

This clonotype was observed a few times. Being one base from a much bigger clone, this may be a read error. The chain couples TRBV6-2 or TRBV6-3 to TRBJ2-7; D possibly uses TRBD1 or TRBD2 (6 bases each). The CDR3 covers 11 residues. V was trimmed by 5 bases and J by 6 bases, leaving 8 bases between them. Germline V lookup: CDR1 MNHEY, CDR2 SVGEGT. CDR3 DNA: TGTGCCAGCAGTGGGGGGCTCGAGCAGTACTTC. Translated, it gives CASSGGLEQYF.

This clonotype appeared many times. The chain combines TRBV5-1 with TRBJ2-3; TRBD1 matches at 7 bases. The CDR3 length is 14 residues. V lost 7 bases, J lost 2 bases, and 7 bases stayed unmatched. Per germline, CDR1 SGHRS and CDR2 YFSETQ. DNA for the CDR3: TGCGCCAGCTACAGGGGTCTGACCACAGATACGCAGTATTTT. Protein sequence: CASYRGLTTDTQYF.

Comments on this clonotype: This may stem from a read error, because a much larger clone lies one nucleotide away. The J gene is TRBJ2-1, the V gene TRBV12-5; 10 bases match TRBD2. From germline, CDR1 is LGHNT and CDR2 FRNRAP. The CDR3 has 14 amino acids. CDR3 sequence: CAAGTSASYDEQFF. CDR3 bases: TGTGCTGCCGGGACTAGCGCTTCCTACGATGAGCAGTTCTTC.

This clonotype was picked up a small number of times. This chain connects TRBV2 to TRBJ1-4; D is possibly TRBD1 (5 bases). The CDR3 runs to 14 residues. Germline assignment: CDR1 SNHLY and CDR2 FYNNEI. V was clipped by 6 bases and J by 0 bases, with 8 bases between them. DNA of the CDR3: TGTGCCAGCAGGACAGAAGCAACTAATGAAAAACTGTTTTTT. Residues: CASRTEATNEKLFF.

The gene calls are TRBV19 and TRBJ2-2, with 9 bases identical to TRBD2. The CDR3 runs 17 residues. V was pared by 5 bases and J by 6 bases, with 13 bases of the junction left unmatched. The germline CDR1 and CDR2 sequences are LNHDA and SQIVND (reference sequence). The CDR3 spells CASSSILSGRSSGELFF. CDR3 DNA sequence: TGTGCCAGTAGTTCGATACTAAGCGGGAGGAGCTCCGGGGAGCTGTTTTTT.

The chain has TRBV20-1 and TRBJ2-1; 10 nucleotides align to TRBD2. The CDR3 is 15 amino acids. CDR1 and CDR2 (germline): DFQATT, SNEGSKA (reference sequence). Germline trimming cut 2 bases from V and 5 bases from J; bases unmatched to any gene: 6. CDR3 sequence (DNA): TGCAGTGCTAGACCTAGACTAGCGGGCAACAATGAGCAGTTCTTC. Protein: CSARPRLAGNNEQFF.

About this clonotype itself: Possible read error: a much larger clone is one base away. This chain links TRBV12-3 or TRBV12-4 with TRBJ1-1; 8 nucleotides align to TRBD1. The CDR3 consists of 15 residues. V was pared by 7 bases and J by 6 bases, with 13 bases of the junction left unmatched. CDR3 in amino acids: CASKHSDRARAEAFF. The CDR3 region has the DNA TGTGCCAGCAAACACTCGGACAGGGCAAGGGCTGAAGCTTTCTTT.

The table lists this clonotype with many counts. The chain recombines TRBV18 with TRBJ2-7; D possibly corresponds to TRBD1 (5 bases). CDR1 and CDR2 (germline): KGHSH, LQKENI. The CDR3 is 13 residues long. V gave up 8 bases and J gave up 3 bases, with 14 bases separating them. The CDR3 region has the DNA TGTGCCAGCAGCCCCACAGGTGTCTACGAGCAGTACTTC. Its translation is CASSPTGVYEQYF.

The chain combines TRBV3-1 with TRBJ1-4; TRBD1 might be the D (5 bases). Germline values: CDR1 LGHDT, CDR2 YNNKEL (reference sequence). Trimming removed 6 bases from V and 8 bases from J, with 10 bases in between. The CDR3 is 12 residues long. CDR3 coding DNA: TGTGCCAGCAGACGGGGGTCCGAAAAACTGTTTTTT. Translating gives CASRRGSEKLFF.

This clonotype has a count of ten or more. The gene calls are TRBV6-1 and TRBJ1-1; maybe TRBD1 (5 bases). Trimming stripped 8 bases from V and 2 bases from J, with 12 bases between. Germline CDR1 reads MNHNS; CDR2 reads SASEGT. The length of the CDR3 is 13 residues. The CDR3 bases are TGTGCCAGCTCTGGAAGGGGAAACACTGAAGCTTTCTTT. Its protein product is CASSGRGNTEAFF.

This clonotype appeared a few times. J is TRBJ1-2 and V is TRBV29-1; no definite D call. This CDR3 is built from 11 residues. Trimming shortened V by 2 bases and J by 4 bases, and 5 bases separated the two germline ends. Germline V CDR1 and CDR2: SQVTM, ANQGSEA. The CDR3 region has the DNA TGCAGCGTTGAAACGGGCTATGGCTACACCTTC. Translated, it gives CSVETGYGYTF.

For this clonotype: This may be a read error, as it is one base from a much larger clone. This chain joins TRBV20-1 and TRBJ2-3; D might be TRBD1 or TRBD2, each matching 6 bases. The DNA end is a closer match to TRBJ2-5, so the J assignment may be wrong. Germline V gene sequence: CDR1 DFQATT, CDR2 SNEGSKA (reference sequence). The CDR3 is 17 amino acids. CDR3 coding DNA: TGCAGTGCTAGAGATACAGGGTGGGGGAGGTGGTTGAAGGCCCAGTACTTC. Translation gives CSARDTGWGRWLKAQYF.

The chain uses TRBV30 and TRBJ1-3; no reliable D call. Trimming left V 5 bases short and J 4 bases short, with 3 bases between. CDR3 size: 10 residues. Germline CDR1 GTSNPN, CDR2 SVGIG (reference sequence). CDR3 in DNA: TGTGCCTGGGGAGGAAACACCATATATTTT. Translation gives CAWGGNTIYF.

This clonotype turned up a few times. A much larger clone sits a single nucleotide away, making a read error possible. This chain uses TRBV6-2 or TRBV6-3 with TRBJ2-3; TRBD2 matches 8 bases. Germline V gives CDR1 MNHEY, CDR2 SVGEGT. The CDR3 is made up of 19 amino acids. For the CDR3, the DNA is TGTGTCAGCAGTTACAAACCCCCGGGACTAGGAGGGGCCACAGATACGCAGTATTTT. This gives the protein CVSSYKPPGLGGATDTQYF.

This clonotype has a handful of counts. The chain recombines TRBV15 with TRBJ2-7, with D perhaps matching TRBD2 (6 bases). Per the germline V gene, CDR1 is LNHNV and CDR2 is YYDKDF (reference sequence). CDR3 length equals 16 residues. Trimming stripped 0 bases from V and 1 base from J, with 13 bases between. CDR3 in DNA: TGTGCCACCAGCAGAGATCAGCGGAGGGTTTCCTACGAGCAGTACTTC. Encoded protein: CATSRDQRRVSYEQYF.

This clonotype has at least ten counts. CDR3 DNA: TGTGCCAGCAGCCCCCTCCCCCTCTACAATGAGCAGTTCTTC. Its protein is CASSPLPLYNEQFF. This chain joins TRBV7-2 and TRBJ2-1; D not certain. The CDR3 is 14 residues long. Trimming cost V 5 bases and J 3 bases, with 11 bases left between them. Germline V gene lookup returns CDR1 SGHTA and CDR2 FQGNSA.